This T cell receptor beta chain was found in a study of cytomegalovirus exposure and HLA in healthy donors. Note on this clone: Antigen: not known.

The CDR3 covers 13 residues. CDR1 is SQVTM, CDR2 ANQGSEA, per germline. Trimming cost V 6 bases and J 4 bases, with 14 bases left between them. PCR was performed using 60 Vbeta and 13 Jbeta primers. As originally analysed: Later work found approximately 80 million unique TCR beta chains, with around 10 million shared. Profiling relied on immunoSEQ multiplex PCR, and the TCRdb table lists in-frame clones only, not all of them. The DNA gave D and trimming, while V, J and clone size come from that table. The data contain under 200,000 clones, around three quarters of them singletons. General observations from the study: Researchers catalogued 150 or so TCR beta chains as cytomegalovirus-associated. CMV serostatus was the sole immune exposure data available.

J is TRBJ2-3 and V is TRBV29-1, with a weak D call TRBD2 (5 bases). The source material was PBMCs. The TCR comes from a man aged 40-55 years in good health and CMV-seronegative. CDR3 bases: TGCAGCGTCGGACTGGGAAGTTCAGATACGCAGTATTTT. Protein sequence: CSVGLGSSDTQYF.